The present entry profiles one TCR beta chain with its context. Its antigen is unknown. The V end was cut by 5 bases, the J end by 6 bases, with 11 bases between. CDR1 is MRHNA, CDR2 SNTAGT, per germline. The CDR3 is made up of 12 amino acids. These data are taken from a study of cytomegalovirus exposure and HLA in healthy donors. Whole-study results and caveats: When a later analysis was performed, an Asian-associated ancestry cluster reportedly had fewer N-insertions than the approximately 680-donor mean. The CMV antigen specificity of three CMV-associated chains was confirmed through in vitro analysis.

Amplification used 60 Vbeta primers and 13 Jbeta primers. Using immunoSEQ multiplex PCR, the repertoire was profiled, and TCRdb retains in-frame clones only, with some absent. Here the sample spans 120,000 to 150,000 clones, around 76% being singletons. The chain joins TRBV6-4 to TRBJ2-7; a possible D gene is TRBD2 (5 bases). The sequence came from a man aged 18 to 29 in good health and CMV-seronegative. The sample comprised PBMCs. The CDR3 loop reads CASSWRPPEQYF. The CDR3 coding sequence is TGTGCCAGCAGTTGGAGGCCCCCCGAGCAGTACTTC.